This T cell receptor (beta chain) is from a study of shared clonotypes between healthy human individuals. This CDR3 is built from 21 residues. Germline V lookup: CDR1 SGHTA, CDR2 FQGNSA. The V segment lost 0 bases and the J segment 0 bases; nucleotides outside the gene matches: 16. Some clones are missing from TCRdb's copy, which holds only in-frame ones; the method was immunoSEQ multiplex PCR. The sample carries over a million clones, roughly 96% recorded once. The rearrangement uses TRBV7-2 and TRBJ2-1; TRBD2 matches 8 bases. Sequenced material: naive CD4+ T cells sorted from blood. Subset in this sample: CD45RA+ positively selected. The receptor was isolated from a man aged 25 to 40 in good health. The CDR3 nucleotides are TGTGCCAGCAGCTTAGCCGTTCCTGCCCCACGAAGCGGGGGCTCCTACAATGAGCAGTTCTTC. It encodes CASSLAVPAPRSGGSYNEQFF.